This entry describes one T cell receptor (beta chain). This specimen belongs to a study of blood T cell repertoires in COVID-19. Study-wide background: Sites across the United States, Italy and Spain contributed samples from acute and convalescent COVID-19. PBMCs, B-cell-depleted T cells, or T cells provided the cDNA or gDNA that made up the material.

As processed by the authors: Nucleated cell counts were estimated from reference gene primer amplification. Profiling relied on immunoSEQ multiplex PCR, and the TCRdb table lists in-frame clones only, not all of them. D and trimming come from the DNA, and the V and J calls and clone size come from that table. The sample has more than 250,000 clones, 85% seen once. The CDR3 contains 10 residues. The germline CDR1 and CDR2 sequences are SGHTA and FQGNSA. Deletions cut 4 bases from V and 5 bases from J, with 2 bases between. The TCR comes from a man aged 50-59 years with active or convalescent COVID-19. Sequenced: peripheral blood. V usage is TRBV7-2 and J usage is TRBJ1-2; the D is unclear. The CDR3 sequence: CASSSYGYTF. In nucleotides, the CDR3 is TGTGCCAGCAGCTCATATGGCTACACCTTC.